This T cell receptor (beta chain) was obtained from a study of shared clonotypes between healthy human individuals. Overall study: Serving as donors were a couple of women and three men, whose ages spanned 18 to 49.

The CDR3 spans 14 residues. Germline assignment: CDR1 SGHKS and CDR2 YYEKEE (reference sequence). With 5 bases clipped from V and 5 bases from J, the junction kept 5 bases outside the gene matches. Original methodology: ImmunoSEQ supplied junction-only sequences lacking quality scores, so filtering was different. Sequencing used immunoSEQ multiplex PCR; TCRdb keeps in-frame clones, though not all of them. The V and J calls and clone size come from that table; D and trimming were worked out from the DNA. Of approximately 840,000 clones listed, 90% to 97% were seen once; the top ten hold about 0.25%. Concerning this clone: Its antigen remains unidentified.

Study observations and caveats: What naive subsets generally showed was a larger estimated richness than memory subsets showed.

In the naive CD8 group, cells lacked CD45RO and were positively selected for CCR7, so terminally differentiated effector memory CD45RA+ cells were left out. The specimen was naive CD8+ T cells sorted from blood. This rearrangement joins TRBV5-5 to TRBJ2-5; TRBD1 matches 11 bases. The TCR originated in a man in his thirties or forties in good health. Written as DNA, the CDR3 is TGTGCCAGCAGTTGGGACAGGGGGACGGAGACCCAGTACTTC. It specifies CASSWDRGTETQYF. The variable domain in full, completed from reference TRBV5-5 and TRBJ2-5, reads DAGVTQSPTHLIKTRGQQVTLRCSPISGHKSVSWYQQVLGQGPQFIFQYYEKEERGRGNFPDRFSARQFPNYSSELNVNALLLGDSALYLCASSWDRGTETQYFGPGTRLLVL.